A selection of T cell receptor beta chains follows, all from one sample in a study of cytomegalovirus exposure and HLA in healthy donors. Clones were read by immunoSEQ multiplex PCR, and TCRdb kept only the in-frame ones, dropping some. The data show some 170,000 clones, less than 90% seen once. Input material: PBMCs. These TCRs come from a man aged 30 to 45 in good health and CMV-seropositive. CDR3s include the opening cysteine and the closing phenylalanine or tryptophan. Fields, in order: J gene, V gene, CDR3 protein.

j_gene: TRBJ1-4
v_gene: TRBV19
CDR3aa: CASSIVYGTAGKLFF

j_gene: TRBJ2-2
v_gene: TRBV6-1
CDR3aa: CASSEVGGEGELFF

j_gene: TRBJ2-7
v_gene: TRBV7-2
CDR3aa: CASSFLALSSYEQYF

j_gene: TRBJ1-5
v_gene: TRBV18
CDR3aa: CASSPLRSNQPQHF

j_gene: TRBJ2-7
v_gene: TRBV11-3
CDR3aa: CAGESYEQYF

j_gene: TRBJ2-7
v_gene: TRBV6-5
CDR3aa: CASSAPGQGGEQYF

j_gene: TRBJ2-2
v_gene: TRBV2
CDR3aa: CASNGVDTGELFF

j_gene: TRBJ1-2
v_gene: TRBV6-1
CDR3aa: CASSEEVGESYGYTF

j_gene: TRBJ1-1
v_gene: TRBV28
CDR3aa: CASSPLLTGESPEAFF

j_gene: TRBJ1-1
v_gene: TRBV18
CDR3aa: CASSPPTDWAATEAFF

j_gene: TRBJ2-2
v_gene: TRBV5-1
CDR3aa: CASSLGGHLNTGELFF

j_gene: TRBJ2-5
v_gene: TRBV15
CDR3aa: CATSRLKGDQETQYF

j_gene: TRBJ1-3
v_gene: TRBV7-2
CDR3aa: CASSLSAGHSGNTIYF

j_gene: TRBJ1-2
v_gene: TRBV6-6
CDR3aa: CASSQPPSTGGDGYTF

j_gene: TRBJ2-1
v_gene: TRBV9
CDR3aa: CASSVWETSALNEQFF

j_gene: TRBJ1-1
v_gene: TRBV27
CDR3aa: CASSSFLNTEAFF

j_gene: TRBJ1-2
v_gene: TRBV10-1
CDR3aa: CASSELDRAIGGYTF

j_gene: TRBJ1-3
v_gene: TRBV7-8
CDR3aa: CASSQGTGGLGNTIYF

j_gene: TRBJ1-2
v_gene: TRBV2
CDR3aa: CASSILGQGNYGYTF

j_gene: TRBJ1-2
v_gene: TRBV4-3
CDR3aa: CASSQDQGDGYTF

j_gene: TRBJ2-7
v_gene: TRBV28
CDR3aa: CASSWTHLEQYF

j_gene: TRBJ1-4
v_gene: TRBV5-6
CDR3aa: CASSQRRGATNEKLFF

j_gene: TRBJ2-2
v_gene: TRBV27
CDR3aa: CASHEGERTGELFF

j_gene: TRBJ2-1
v_gene: TRBV30
CDR3aa: CACPLAGVPDEQFF

j_gene: TRBJ2-6
v_gene: TRBV7-8
CDR3aa: CASSPRVGAGANVLTF

j_gene: TRBJ1-5
v_gene: TRBV6-1
CDR3aa: CASSSNTGNQPQHF